These T cell receptor beta chains were read from a single sample in a study of cytomegalovirus exposure and HLA in healthy donors. Profiled with immunoSEQ multiplex PCR; TCRdb holds only in-frame clones, not every one. The sample consists of around 110,000 clones, roughly 80% of them appearing once. The material sequenced was PBMCs. These receptors were taken from a man aged 25 to 45 in good health and CMV-seronegative. Both conserved end residues are trimmed from each CDR3. Size is stated for part of the rows, as once, few or many counts, or as a class when the clone is expanded.

size	V	J	CDR3
-	TRBV29-1	TRBJ2-6	SINTGAYSGANGLT
-	TRBV28	TRBJ2-7	ASTDGQGWYEQY
-	TRBV25-1	TRBJ1-1	ASSARTGSTEAF
-	TRBV19	TRBJ2-1	ASSISPFGVAYNEQF
few	TRBV28	TRBJ2-5	ASSLRRETQY
few	TRBV5-4	TRBJ1-1	ASSLAPQGGSTEAF
-	TRBV18	TRBJ2-1	ASSPRDRVEDEQF
-	TRBV13	TRBJ2-1	ASSFESGGANNEQF
-	TRBV4-3	TRBJ2-1	ASSQDISPSEQF
once	TRBV5-1	TRBJ2-1	ASSFGTGLGGEQF
-	TRBV9	TRBJ2-2	ASSVAQGPGELF
-	TRBV2	TRBJ1-3	ASSEGKSSSGNTIY
-	TRBV4-1	TRBJ1-2	ASSQLTGYGYT